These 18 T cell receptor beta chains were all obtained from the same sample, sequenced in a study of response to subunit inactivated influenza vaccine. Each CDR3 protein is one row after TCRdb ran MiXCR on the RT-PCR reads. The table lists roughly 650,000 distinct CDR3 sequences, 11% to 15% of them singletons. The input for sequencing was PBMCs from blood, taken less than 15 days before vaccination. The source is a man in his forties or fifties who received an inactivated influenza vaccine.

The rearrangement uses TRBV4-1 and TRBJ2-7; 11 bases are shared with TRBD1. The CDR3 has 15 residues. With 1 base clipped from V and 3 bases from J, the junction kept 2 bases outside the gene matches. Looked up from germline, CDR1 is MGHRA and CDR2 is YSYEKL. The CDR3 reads CASSQVGQGVYEQYF. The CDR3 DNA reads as TGCGCCAGCAGCCAAGTGGGACAGGGGGTCTACGAGCAGTACTTC.

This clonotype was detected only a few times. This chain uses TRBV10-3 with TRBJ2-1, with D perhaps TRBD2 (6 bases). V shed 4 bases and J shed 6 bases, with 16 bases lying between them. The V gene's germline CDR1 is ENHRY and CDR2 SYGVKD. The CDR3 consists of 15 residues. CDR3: CAISGRDSASNEQFF. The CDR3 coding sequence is TGTGCCATCAGTGGCCGGGACTCCGCTTCCAATGAGCAGTTCTTC.

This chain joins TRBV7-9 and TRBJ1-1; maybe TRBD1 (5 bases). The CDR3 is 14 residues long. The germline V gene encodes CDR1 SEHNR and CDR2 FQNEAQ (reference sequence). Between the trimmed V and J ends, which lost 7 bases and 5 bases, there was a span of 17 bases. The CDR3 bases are TGTGCCAGCAAGCAGGGAAACCTGGGGACTGAAGCTTTCTTT. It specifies CASKQGNLGTEAFF.

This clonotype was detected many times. CDR3 region: CASSTGSGGELFF. DNA for the CDR3: TGCGCCAGCAGCACCGGGTCCGGCGGGGAGCTGTTTTTT. V and J are TRBV5-1 and TRBJ2-2; D gene uncertain. This CDR3 is built from 13 residues. The V end lost 4 bases, the J end lost 7 bases, and 11 bases lay between the germline ends. Germline lookup yields CDR1 SGHRS and CDR2 YFSETQ.

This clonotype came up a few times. The CDR3 nucleotides read TGTGCCAGCAGCACAACAGGGGTTCACACCTTC. This sequence encodes CASSTTGVHTF. This chain links TRBV6-2 or TRBV6-3 with TRBJ1-2; 7 nucleotides agree with TRBD1. V was clipped by 6 bases and J by 12 bases; unmatched bases: 7. The CDR3 has 11 residues. Germline V gene lookup returns CDR1 MNHEY and CDR2 SVGEGT.

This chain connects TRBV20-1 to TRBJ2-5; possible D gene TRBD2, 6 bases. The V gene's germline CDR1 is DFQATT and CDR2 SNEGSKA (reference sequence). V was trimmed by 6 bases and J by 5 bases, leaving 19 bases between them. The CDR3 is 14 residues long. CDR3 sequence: CSAVNWRAQETQYF. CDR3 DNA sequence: TGCAGTGCCGTAAACTGGAGGGCACAGGAGACCCAGTACTTC.

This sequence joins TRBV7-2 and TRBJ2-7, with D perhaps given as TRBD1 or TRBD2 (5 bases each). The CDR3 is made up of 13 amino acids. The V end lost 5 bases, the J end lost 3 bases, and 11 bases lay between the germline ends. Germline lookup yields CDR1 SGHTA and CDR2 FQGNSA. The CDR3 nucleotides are TGTGCCAGCAGCCTGACAGACTACTACGAGCAGTACTTC. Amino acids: CASSLTDYYEQYF.

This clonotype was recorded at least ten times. CDR3 residues: CASSLGRDIPFYNEQFF. The CDR3 nucleotides read TGTGCCAGCAGCTTAGGCAGGGATATTCCCTTCTACAATGAGCAGTTCTTC. This chain links TRBV11-2 with TRBJ2-1; weak D call: TRBD1 (5 bases). Germline lookup yields CDR1 SGHAT and CDR2 FQNNGV. V lost 1 base, J lost 3 bases, and 16 bases lay in between. The CDR3 spans 17 residues.

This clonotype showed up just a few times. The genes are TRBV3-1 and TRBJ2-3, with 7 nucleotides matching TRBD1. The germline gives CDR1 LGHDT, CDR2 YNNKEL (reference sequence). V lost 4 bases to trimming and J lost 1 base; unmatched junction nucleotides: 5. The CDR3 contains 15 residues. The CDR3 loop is CASSRRQGGTDTQYF. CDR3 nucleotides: TGTGCCAGCAGCCGACGCCAGGGGGGCACAGATACGCAGTATTTT.

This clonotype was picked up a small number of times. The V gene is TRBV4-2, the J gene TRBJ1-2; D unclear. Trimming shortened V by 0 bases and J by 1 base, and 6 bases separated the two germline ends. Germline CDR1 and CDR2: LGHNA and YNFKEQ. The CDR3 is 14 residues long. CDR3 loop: CASSQEKDNYGYTF. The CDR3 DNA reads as TGTGCCAGCAGCCAAGAGAAGGATAACTATGGCTACACCTTC.

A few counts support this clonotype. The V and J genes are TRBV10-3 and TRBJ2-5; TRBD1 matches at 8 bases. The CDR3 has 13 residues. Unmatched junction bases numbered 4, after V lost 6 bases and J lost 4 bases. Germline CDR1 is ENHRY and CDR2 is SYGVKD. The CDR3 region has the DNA TGTGCCATCAGGGCCGGGACAGGAGAGACCCAGTACTTC. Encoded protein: CAIRAGTGETQYF.

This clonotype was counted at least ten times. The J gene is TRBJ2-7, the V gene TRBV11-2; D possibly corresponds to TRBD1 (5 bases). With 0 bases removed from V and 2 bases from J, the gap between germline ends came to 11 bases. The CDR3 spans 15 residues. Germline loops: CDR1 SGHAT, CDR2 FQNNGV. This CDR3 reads CASSLDWSGTYEQYF. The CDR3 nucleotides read TGTGCCAGCAGCTTAGATTGGTCAGGGACCTACGAGCAGTACTTC.

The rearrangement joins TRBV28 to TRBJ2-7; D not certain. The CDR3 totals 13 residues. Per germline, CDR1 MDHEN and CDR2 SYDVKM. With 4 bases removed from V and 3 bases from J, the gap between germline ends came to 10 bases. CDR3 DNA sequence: TGTGCCAGCAGTTCCGACATGGTCTACGAGCAGTACTTC. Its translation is CASSSDMVYEQYF.

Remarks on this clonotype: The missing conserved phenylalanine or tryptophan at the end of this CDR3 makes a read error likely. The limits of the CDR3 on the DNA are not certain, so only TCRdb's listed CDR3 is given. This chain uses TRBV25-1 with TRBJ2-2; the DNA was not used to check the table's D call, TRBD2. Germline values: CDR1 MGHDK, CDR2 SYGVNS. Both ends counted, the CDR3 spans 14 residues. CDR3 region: CARGPGLLCWELLC.

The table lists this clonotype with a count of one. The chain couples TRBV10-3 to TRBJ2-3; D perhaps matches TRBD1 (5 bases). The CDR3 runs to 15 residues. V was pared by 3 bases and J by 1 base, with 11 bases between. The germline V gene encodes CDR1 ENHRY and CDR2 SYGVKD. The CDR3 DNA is TGTGCCATCAGTGAACCCCTACAGGGCACAGATACGCAGTATTTT. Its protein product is CAISEPLQGTDTQYF.

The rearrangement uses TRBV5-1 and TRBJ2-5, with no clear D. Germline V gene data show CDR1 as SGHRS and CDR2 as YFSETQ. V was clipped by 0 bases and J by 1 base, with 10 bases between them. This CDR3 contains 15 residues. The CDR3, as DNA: TGCGCCAGCAGCTTGGGAAACGTCCTCCAAGAGACCCAGTACTTC. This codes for CASSLGNVLQETQYF. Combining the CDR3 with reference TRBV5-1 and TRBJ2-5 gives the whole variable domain KAGVTQTPRYLIKTRGQQVTLSCSPISGHRSVSWYQQTPGQGLQFLFEYFSETQRNKGNFPGRFSGRQFSNSRSEMNVSTLELGDSALYLCASSLGNVLQETQYFGPGTRLLVL.

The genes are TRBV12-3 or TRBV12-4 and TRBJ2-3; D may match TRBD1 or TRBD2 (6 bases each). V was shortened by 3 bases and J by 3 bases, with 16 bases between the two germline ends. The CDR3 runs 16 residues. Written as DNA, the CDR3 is TGTGCCAGCAGTTTCCGGGGGCGAGCGTCTACAGATACGCAGTATTTT. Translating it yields CASSFRGRASTDTQYF.

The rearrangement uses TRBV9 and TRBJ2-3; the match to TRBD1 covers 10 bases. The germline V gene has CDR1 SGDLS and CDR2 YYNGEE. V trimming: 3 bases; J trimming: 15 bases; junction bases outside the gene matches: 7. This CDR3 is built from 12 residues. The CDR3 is CASSATGQGLYF. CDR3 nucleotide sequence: TGTGCCAGCAGCGCCACGGGACAGGGGCTTTATTTT.